Listed below are T cell receptor beta chains from one sample, sequenced in a study of metastatic and nonmetastatic thyroid tumors. TCRdb re-analyzed the PCR reads through MiXCR. The table records approximately 21,000 clones, roughly 23% of them present only once. Specimen: blood. The receptors were gathered from a male donor with papillary thyroid cancer or a benign thyroid nodule (not recorded which). Some clones in this sample may be carry-over from other donors' samples. Each CDR3 is given with its conserved first and last residue. D genes are given only for firm matches. A clone size is listed for some rows: how often the clone was seen (once, few, many), or a class if it is expanded.

clone_size,j_call,v_call,d_call,cdr3_nt,cdr3_aa
many,TRBJ1-2,TRBV15,.,TGTGCCACCAGCAGAGAAAAACCCAGTGGATGGCAGGGCACCTATGGCTACACCTTC,CATSREKPSGWQGTYGYTF
.,TRBJ1-4,TRBV20-1,.,TGCAGTGCTAGAGAGTTTACGGCTGCAACTAATGAAAAACTGTTTTTT,CSAREFTAATNEKLFF
.,TRBJ2-5,TRBV10-2,TRBD2,TGCGCCAGCAGTGATTACGGGGGGGAAGAGACCCAGTACTTC,CASSDYGGEETQYF
many,TRBJ2-7,TRBV30,.,TGTGCCTGGAGTGTACGGAGGCAGGGGCTACAAACCTACGAGCAGTACTTC,CAWSVRRQGLQTYEQYF
many,TRBJ2-3,TRBV30,.,TGTGCCTGGGATCGTGAGGGAATCGATACGCAGTATTTT,CAWDREGIDTQYF
.,TRBJ2-7,TRBV18,TRBD2,TGTGCCAGCTCACCCACTAGCGGGATCTACGAGCAGTACTTC,CASSPTSGIYEQYF
.,TRBJ2-3,TRBV11-3,TRBD1,TGTGCCAGCAGCCCCAAGGACAGGTTCACAGATACGCAGTATTTT,CASSPKDRFTDTQYF
many,TRBJ1-3,TRBV18,.,TGTGCCAGCTCACCTGTACTGAACTCTGGAAACACCATATATTTT,CASSPVLNSGNTIYF
few,TRBJ2-1,TRBV27,.,TGTGCCAGCAGGAGAGGGTCCGCCCCCTCTGAGCAGTTCTTC,CASRRGSAPSEQFF
few,TRBJ2-1,TRBV10-3,TRBD2,TGTGCCATCATTTCGCTAGCGGGAGAGGTGTTCTTC,CAIISLAGEVFF
many,TRBJ2-7,TRBV19,TRBD1,TGTGCCAGTAGTACGGGACAGGGGGCTGCCCACGAGCAGTACTTC,CASSTGQGAAHEQYF
many,TRBJ2-7,TRBV3-1,TRBD1,TGTGCCACTTCAGACAGGGGTATTTGGGAGCAGTACTTC,CATSDRGIWEQYF
once,TRBJ2-7,TRBV20-1,.,TGCAGTGCTAGTCTCAGGGCCTACGAGCAGTACTTC,CSASLRAYEQYF
few,TRBJ2-3,TRBV28,.,TGTGCCAGCAGTCCCCCTGGTAGACTAAACGCAGGTACGCAGTATTTT,CASSPPGRLNAGTQYF
many,TRBJ1-5,TRBV7-2,TRBD1,TGTGCCAGCAGGTCCGGGACAGGGGGCCGTCAGCCCCAGCATTTT,CASRSGTGGRQPQHF
few,TRBJ2-1,TRBV19,TRBD2,TGTGCCAGTAGTGGGACTAGGGATTACAATGAGCAGTTCTTC,CASSGTRDYNEQFF
.,TRBJ2-2,TRBV6-1,TRBD2,TGTGCCAGCAGCTCGGCCTCCGGTGGCGGGAGGTTCGGGGAGCTGTTTTTT,CASSSASGGGRFGELFF
many,TRBJ1-4,TRBV15,.,TGTGCCACCAGCAGAGATCCGCATCGGGGTGAAAAACTGTTTTTT,CATSRDPHRGEKLFF
once,TRBJ2-7,TRBV7-8,.,TGTGCCAGCAGCTTAGCGACCACAGGGTTGGGTGGCTACGAGCAGTACTTC,CASSLATTGLGGYEQYF
many,TRBJ1-5,TRBV9,TRBD1,TGTGCCAGCAGCGAGACAGGGTCAATCAGCCAGCCCCAGCATTTT,CASSETGSISQPQHF
.,TRBJ2-1,TRBV18,TRBD1,TGTGCCAGCTCACCATTACAGGGGGCCGGCCATGAGCAGTTCTTC,CASSPLQGAGHEQFF
many,TRBJ2-4,TRBV28,.,TGTGCCAGCAGCTCGACCACAGGGAACATTCAGTACTTC,CASSSTTGNIQYF
many,TRBJ2-1,TRBV10-2,.,TGCGCCAGCAGCCCAGTTGCAACCTACAATGAGCAGTTCTTC,CASSPVATYNEQFF
many,TRBJ2-3,TRBV20-1,TRBD2,TGCAGTGCCGGACTAGCGGGAGGCGGCACAGATACGCAGTATTTT,CSAGLAGGGTDTQYF
.,TRBJ1-1,TRBV2,TRBD1,TGTGCCAGCAAAGACAGGGCGAACACCAAAGCTTTCTTT,CASKDRANTKAFF
.,TRBJ2-7,TRBV11-2,TRBD2,TGTGCTAGCAGCTTAGGACTAGCGGGCCACGAGCAGTACTTC,CASSLGLAGHEQYF
few,TRBJ2-1,TRBV28,TRBD2,TGTGCCAGCAGTTTTGGAGCGGGAGTAGACGAGCAGTTCTTC,CASSFGAGVDEQFF
many,TRBJ1-2,TRBV20-1,.,TGCAGTGCTAGGCCCGGGACGTGGGATGGCTACACCTTC,CSARPGTWDGYTF
many,TRBJ1-1,TRBV7-8,.,TGTGCCAGCAGCTTATTTGTGAACACTGAAGCTTTCTTT,CASSLFVNTEAFF
.,TRBJ1-2,TRBV5-1,.,TGCGCCAGCAGCTCGGGCCGCCTGGGCTACACCTTC,CASSSGRLGYTF
many,TRBJ2-1,TRBV6-6,.,TGTGCCAGCAGTTACGAGGGGAAATCCTACAATGAGCAGTTCTTC,CASSYEGKSYNEQFF
many,TRBJ2-1,TRBV6-1,.,TGTGCCAGCAGTCCCTCCGTTATGTACAATGAGCAGTTCTTC,CASSPSVMYNEQFF
few,TRBJ1-3,TRBV7-2,.,TGTGCCAGCAGCACGAGGCGTTTCTCTGGAAACACCATATATTTT,CASSTRRFSGNTIYF
many,TRBJ1-1,TRBV5-1,TRBD1,TGCGCCAGCAGCCTCCGGACAGGGCTGAACACTGAAGCTTTCTTT,CASSLRTGLNTEAFF
.,TRBJ1-5,TRBV18,.,TGTGCCAGCTCACCACGTGGTGGGTCCTACAATCAGCCCCAGCATTTT,CASSPRGGSYNQPQHF
many,TRBJ1-1,TRBV30,.,TGTGCCTGGAGTGTCCGGACCTCTGAAGCTTTCTTT,CAWSVRTSEAFF
.,TRBJ2-2,TRBV13,TRBD2,TGTGCCAGCAGGGGCGGGAGGAGCACCGGGGAGCTGTTTTTT,CASRGGRSTGELFF
few,TRBJ2-3,TRBV6-1,TRBD1,TGTGCCAGCAGTGTTCTAGGCCAGGGGGCAGCAGATACGCAGTATTTT,CASSVLGQGAADTQYF
many,TRBJ1-1,TRBV7-8,.,TGTGCCAGCACTAGCTGGGGGGCGGGTAGCACTGAAGCTTTCTTT,CASTSWGAGSTEAFF
many,TRBJ1-5,TRBV2,.,TGTGCCAGCAGTGTAGGGGACAAACGAGATCAGCCCCAGCATTTT,CASSVGDKRDQPQHF
many,TRBJ1-2,TRBV6-5,.,TGTGCCAGCAGTTACCAAAGCTTTGGACAAGTCTATGGCTACACCTTC,CASSYQSFGQVYGYTF
.,TRBJ2-7,TRBV6-1,TRBD2,TGTGCCAGCAGTCCCCAACGGGGGGTCTTCGGCGAGCAGTACTTC,CASSPQRGVFGEQYF
many,TRBJ2-1,TRBV19,TRBD2,TGTGCCAGCACGGGACTAGCCGTAGAGCAGTTCTTC,CASTGLAVEQFF
.,TRBJ1-2,TRBV20-1,TRBD1,TGCAGTGCTCGGACAGGGGTTTATGGCTACACCTTC,CSARTGVYGYTF
few,TRBJ1-2,TRBV5-1,.,TGCGCCAGCAGCTTGGCAGAAAACTATGGCTACACCTTC,CASSLAENYGYTF
many,TRBJ2-5,TRBV19,.,TGTGCCAGTAGGGGGTTGGGCCGGGAGACCCAGTACTTC,CASRGLGRETQYF
few,TRBJ2-7,TRBV6-1,.,TGTGCCAGCAGTGAAGAAACGGCTAGCTGGGACGAGCAGTACTTC,CASSEETASWDEQYF
many,TRBJ2-7,TRBV29-1,TRBD2,TGCAGCGTTGTTGGCGGGGGGCAATACGAGCAGTACTTC,CSVVGGGQYEQYF
many,TRBJ1-4,TRBV5-1,.,TGCGCCAGCAGCTTGGATCCGCCCTGGGGGGATGAAAAACTGTTTTTT,CASSLDPPWGDEKLFF
.,TRBJ1-6,TRBV5-1,TRBD1,TGCGCCAGCTCATGGGACAGTCAGAATTCACCCCTCCACTTT,CASSWDSQNSPLHF